This T cell receptor (beta chain) was sequenced in a study of OX40 agonist ivuxolimab in advanced cancers. Details on this clone: Its antigen remains unknown.

General study points: Among some nonresponders, normalized T-cell clonal expansion was also low.

This table comes from immunoSEQ multiplex PCR, and its TCRdb copy is limited to in-frame clones, with some not included. The table has fewer than 60,000 clones, around 82% seen once; the top ten hold around 3.8%. Trimming removed 5 bases from V and 2 bases from J; junction bases left unmatched: 4. CDR3 size: 16 residues. Germline V gene sequence: CDR1 SSHAT, CDR2 FNYEAQ (reference sequence). The material sequenced was CD4+ or CD8+ T cells sorted from blood, taken in a trial of the OX40 agonist ivuxolimab. The chain couples TRBV7-7 to TRBJ1-3, with 12 positions matching TRBD1. The clonotype was recovered from an adult with an advanced solid tumor such as melanoma, head and neck, liver or kidney cancer. This CDR3 is CASSKGQGATGNTIYF. In nucleotides, the CDR3 is TGTGCCAGCAGCAAGGGACAGGGGGCGACTGGAAACACCATATATTTT.